This T cell receptor (beta chain) was retrieved from a study of vaccination and CD4 T cells after COVID-19. Background on the study: In culture, cells were exposed to overlapping spike peptides from SARS-CoV-2, HCoV-NL63, HCoV-OC43 and HCoV-229E.

Per germline, CDR1 MNHEY and CDR2 SVGEGT. The V end lost 8 bases, the J end lost 0 bases, and 11 bases lay between the germline ends. The CDR3 has 13 amino acids. The sample holds one count of this clonotype. The antigen remains unidentified. Cultured CD4+ T cell DNA was sequenced using the Oncomine TCR Beta short-read assay. Investigators obtained genomic DNA by extraction from cultured CD4+ T cells. TCRdb reprocessed the PCR reads with MiXCR, giving one entry per CDR3 protein. The data show about 10,000 distinct CDR3 sequences, 25% to 30% seen once. The study, taken as a whole, reports: A relatively small number of convalescent patients were studied, and no early post-infection timepoints were included.

Indicated treatment: roughly 10-day PBMC culture with coronavirus spike peptide pools or control peptides (ViraFEST assay). Prior to the COVID-19 pandemic (2011-2018), the unexposed donor's CD4+ T cells were collected. Following expansion of antigen-specific T cells with peptide pools, ViraFEST then sequenced TCRs. Per-well cultures of two million PBMCs received about 10 IU/ml IL-2 and around 9.3 ug/ml peptide pools. The chain carries TRBV6-2 or TRBV6-3 and TRBJ2-7, with a possible D match to TRBD2 (5 bases). Sequenced material: CD4+ T cells from blood, cultured in vitro. The sequence came from a human donor in good health. The CDR3, as DNA: TGTGCCAGCCAACGGGGAAGCTCCTACGAGCAGTACTTC. Protein: CASQRGSSYEQYF.